This TCR beta chain was sequenced in a study of cytomegalovirus exposure and HLA in healthy donors. Study summary: The 90 to 150 validation repertoires, a later analysis reported, used the same platform as the 550 to 800 first-cohort repertoires. General study points: For cytomegalovirus status, the classifier reportedly gave diagnoses with high specificity and sensitivity. Specific recognition of CMV antigens was confirmed in vitro for a few chains (all CMV-associated).

As regards this clone: Its antigen is not identified.

The method was immunoSEQ multiplex PCR; TCRdb's version includes in-frame clones alone and lacks a portion of them. Here the sample spans under 130,000 clones, around 83% being singletons. Material for sequencing was PBMCs. The sequence derives from a woman younger than 35 in good health and CMV-seropositive.

The CDR3 loop is CASSRGLAVEQFF. The CDR3 coding sequence is TGTGCCAGTAGCAGGGGACTAGCGGTGGAGCAGTTCTTC. The chain combines TRBV19 with TRBJ2-1; the match to TRBD2 covers 11 bases. In germline, CDR1 is LNHDA, CDR2 SQIVND (reference sequence). V gave up 6 bases and J gave up 10 bases; unmatched junction bases: 5. The CDR3 spans 13 residues.